One T cell receptor beta chain is described in this entry. Its antigen remains unidentified. PCR used 60 Vbeta primers and 13 Jbeta primers. TCRdb keeps only in-frame clones here, not all; method: immunoSEQ multiplex PCR. The repertoire consists of 150,000 to 200,000 clones, with more than 75% occurring once and the leading ten covering approximately 0.23%. The CDR3 has 13 amino acids. Per germline, CDR1 SGHNT and CDR2 YYREEE (reference sequence). V lost 5 bases to trimming and J lost 2 bases; unmatched junction nucleotides: 4. These data come from a study of cytomegalovirus exposure and HLA in healthy donors. Study-level results: Researchers reported that three CMV-associated chains were confirmed in vitro as CMV antigen-specific. Several top significant clusters appeared, in a later analysis, to be linked to common viral pathogens. According to reports, the classifier identified cytomegalovirus status with high specificity and sensitivity.

Specimen: PBMCs. This receptor was identified in a girl less than two years old in good health and CMV-seronegative. This chain uses TRBV5-4 with TRBJ2-7; TRBD1 agrees at 7 bases. CDR3 protein: CASSTGATYEQYF. Written as DNA, the CDR3 is TGTGCCAGCAGTACAGGGGCGACCTACGAGCAGTACTTC.